Given below is one TCR beta chain in context. The data were taken from a study of blood T cell repertoires in COVID-19. About the research overall: The United States, Italy and Spain were the sources of the acute and convalescent COVID-19 samples. T cells, B-cell-depleted T cells, or PBMCs provided the cDNA or gDNA that served as material.

The V and J ends lost 5 bases and 5 bases, in that order; junction bases with no gene match: 10. Looked up from germline, CDR1 is MNHEY and CDR2 is SVGAGI. This CDR3 is built from 15 residues. The assay was immunoSEQ multiplex PCR, and TCRdb's table has in-frame clones only and misses some. The sample includes 120,000 or so clones, around four fifths of them seen just once. This sequence originates from a human donor in a cohort sampled during active COVID-19. Material: peripheral blood. The rearrangement links TRBV6-5 to TRBJ1-1, with TRBD1 identical over 8 bases. This CDR3 is CASSPFGQGKTEAFF. Here the CDR3 DNA reads TGTGCCAGCAGTCCCTTTGGACAGGGAAAAACTGAAGCTTTCTTT.